This T cell receptor beta chain came from a study of T cell responses to AZD1222 COVID-19 vaccine. Study-level results: Spike-specific TCR repertoires showed rising breadth and depth after two AZD1222 doses. The sample set comprised mostly white British donors with more females, and clonal diversity was possibly underestimated. Regions 160-218 and 743-854 dominated among vaccine-associated CD4 TCRs spanning spike. Just 5 to 7 AZD1222 recipients were seropositive at baseline.

About this clone itself: What it binds is unknown. Different DNA sequences within this sample yield the same CDR3.

Using immunoSEQ multiplex PCR, the repertoire was profiled, and TCRdb retains in-frame clones only, with some absent. The sample lists around 160,000 clones; 90% to 95% were seen once. The sample in question was peripheral blood, obtained on day 0 of AZD1222 vaccination. The receptor was isolated from an adult in good health.

DNA for the CDR3: TGTGCCAGCTCACCAGCCACTAATGAAAAACTGTTTTTT. Amino acid sequence: CASSPATNEKLFF. The rearrangement uses TRBV18 and TRBJ1-4, with D hard to call. Germline CDR1 reads KGHSH; CDR2 reads LQKENI. V lost 2 bases and J lost 2, with 3 bases in between. The CDR3 is 13 amino acids.